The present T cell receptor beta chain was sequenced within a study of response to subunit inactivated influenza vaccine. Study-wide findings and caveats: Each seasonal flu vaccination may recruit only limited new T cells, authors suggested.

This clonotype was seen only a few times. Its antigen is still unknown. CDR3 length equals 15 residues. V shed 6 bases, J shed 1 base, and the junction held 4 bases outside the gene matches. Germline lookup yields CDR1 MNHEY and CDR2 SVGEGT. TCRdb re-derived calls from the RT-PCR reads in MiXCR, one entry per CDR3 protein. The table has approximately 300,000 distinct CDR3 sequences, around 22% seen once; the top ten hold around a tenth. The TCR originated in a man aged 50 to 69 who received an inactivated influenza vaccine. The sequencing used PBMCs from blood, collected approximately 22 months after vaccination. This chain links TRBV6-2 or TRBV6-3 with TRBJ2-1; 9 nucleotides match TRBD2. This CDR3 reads CASRASGASYNEQFF. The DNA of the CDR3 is TGTGCCAGCAGGGCTAGCGGGGCTTCCTACAATGAGCAGTTCTTC.